This is a list of T cell receptor beta chains from one sample in a study of PD-L1 blockade in urothelial cancer. Clones were read by immunoSEQ multiplex PCR, and TCRdb kept only the in-frame ones, dropping some. The sample yields 80,000 to 90,000 clones, about 83% seen once. The material was PBMCs, obtained around atezolizumab (anti-PD-L1) treatment. Receptors originate from a man aged 60-69 years with urothelial cancer. CDR3s include the opening cysteine and the closing phenylalanine or tryptophan. D genes are given only for firm matches. Expanded clones get a size class; other rows say once, few or many, or leave the size out.

TRBV6-5	TRBJ1-5	.	once	15	CASSSGTSSNQPQHF	TGTGCCAGCAGCTCCGGGACATCTAGCAATCAGCCCCAGCATTTT
TRBV28	TRBJ2-1	.	.	15	CASSLGGSSYNEQFF	TGTGCCAGCAGTCTTGGGGGGAGCTCCTACAATGAGCAGTTCTTC
TRBV5-1	TRBJ2-5	.	.	14	CASRWTGERETQYF	TGCGCCAGCAGATGGACTGGGGAGAGGGAGACCCAGTACTTC
TRBV11-2	TRBJ2-3	.	.	14	CASSLSGGGDTQYF	TGTGCCAGCAGCTTAAGTGGAGGAGGAGATACGCAGTATTTT
TRBV19	TRBJ1-5	TRBD1	.	19	CASSIGRGISLGSNQPQHF	TGTGCCAGTAGCATTGGCAGGGGGATCTCTCTAGGGAGCAATCAGCCCCAGCATTTT
TRBV11-2	TRBJ2-2	TRBD1	.	13	CASSYRGAGELFF	TGTGCCAGCAGCTACAGGGGGGCCGGGGAGCTGTTTTTT
TRBV9	TRBJ1-1	.	.	15	CASSTVSRANTEAFF	TGTGCCAGCAGCACAGTAAGTCGCGCGAACACTGAAGCTTTCTTT
TRBV4-3	TRBJ2-5	TRBD2	.	19	CASSQDRTSGRGAYETQYF	TGCGCCAGCAGCCAAGATAGGACTAGCGGGAGGGGGGCTTACGAGACCCAGTACTTC
TRBV4-3	TRBJ2-1	TRBD2	.	16	CASSRGLAGGDNEQFF	TGCGCCAGCAGCCGCGGACTAGCGGGAGGCGACAATGAGCAGTTCTTC
TRBV6-5	TRBJ2-7	.	.	15	CASRPDRRGLYEQYF	TGTGCCAGCAGACCAGACAGACGGGGACTCTACGAGCAGTACTTC
TRBV19	TRBJ2-2	TRBD1	.	15	CASSIDPQGTGELFF	TGTGCCAGTAGTATTGATCCACAGGGGACAGGGGAGCTGTTTTTT
TRBV19	TRBJ2-7	TRBD1	.	14	CASRAHRGTYEQYF	TGTGCCAGTAGAGCCCACAGGGGTACCTACGAGCAGTACTTC
TRBV27	TRBJ2-7	TRBD1	.	19	CASRGEALGGDRGGYEQYF	TGTGCCAGCAGGGGGGAGGCCCTAGGCGGAGACAGGGGGGGGTACGAGCAGTACTTC
TRBV30	TRBJ1-5	.	.	13	CAWREHSNQPQHF	TGTGCCTGGAGAGAGCATAGCAATCAGCCCCAGCATTTT
TRBV5-1	TRBJ2-7	TRBD2	.	17	CASSLVLAGASSYEQYF	TGCGCCAGCAGCTTGGTACTAGCGGGGGCGAGCTCCTACGAGCAGTACTTC
TRBV7-9	TRBJ1-6	TRBD1	.	16	CASGVSSGTGYSPLHF	TGTGCCAGCGGGGTGAGCTCCGGGACAGGCTATTCACCCCTCCACTTT
TRBV7-8	TRBJ1-1	.	.	15	CASFKKGQTNTEAFF	TGTGCCAGCTTTAAAAAAGGACAGACGAACACTGAAGCTTTCTTT
TRBV7-3	TRBJ2-1	TRBD2	.	18	CASSPGTSGRSSYNEQFF	TGTGCCAGCAGCCCCGGGACTAGCGGGAGGAGCTCCTACAATGAGCAGTTCTTC
TRBV7-2	TRBJ2-5	TRBD2	.	16	CASSLGASGDEETQYF	TGTGCCAGCAGCTTAGGTGCTAGCGGAGACGAAGAGACCCAGTACTTC
TRBV7-9	TRBJ2-2	.	.	11	CASPGGGELFF	TGTGCCAGCCCCGGAGGGGGGGAGCTGTTTTTT